These 8 T cell receptor beta chains were all obtained from the same sample, sequenced in a study of shared clonotypes between healthy human individuals. Only in-frame clones appear in the TCRdb table, and some are missing; sequencing was by immunoSEQ multiplex PCR. The sample lists under 1,900,000 clones; 98% were seen once. What was sequenced was naive CD4+ T cells sorted from blood. Subset here: CD45RA+ positively selected. The source is a man between 25 and 39 years old in good health.

This clone was detected once. The V and J genes are TRBV4-2 and TRBJ2-7, with 11 bases that match TRBD2. Germline V gene lookup returns CDR1 LGHNA and CDR2 YNFKEQ. Trimming at V came to 4 bases and at J to 5 bases, leaving 13 bases not matched to a gene. This CDR3 is built from 17 residues. The CDR3 loop reads CASSRILAGGLYHEQYF. CDR3 nucleotides: TGTGCCAGCAGCCGTATTCTAGCGGGAGGCCTGTACCACGAGCAGTACTTC.

The chain has TRBV29-1 and TRBJ1-1; a possible D gene is TRBD1 (6 bases). V was cut by 5 bases and J by 3 bases, with 16 bases left in between. The V gene's germline CDR1 is SQVTM and CDR2 ANQGSEA. This CDR3 comprises 14 residues. CDR3 amino acids: CSVLLRGMDTEAFF. The CDR3 nucleotides are TGCAGCGTTCTACTCAGGGGTATGGACACTGAAGCTTTCTTT.

The genes are TRBV2 and TRBJ2-3, with TRBD2 as a possible D gene (6 bases). V shed 8 bases and J shed 2 bases, with 14 bases lying between them. Germline CDR1 reads SNHLY; CDR2 reads FYNNEI. There are 14 residues in the CDR3. The CDR3 here is CASGAGLTTDTQYF. The DNA for the CDR3 is TGTGCCAGCGGCGCGGGACTCACCACAGATACGCAGTATTTT.

The chain has TRBV18 and TRBJ1-4, with D possibly TRBD1 on 5 matching bases. The CDR3 totals 16 residues. V was trimmed by 5 bases and J by 5 bases, leaving 18 bases between them. Germline CDR1 is KGHSH and CDR2 is LQKENI. The CDR3 bases are TGTGCCAGCTCATTGTCCGCGGGGCGGCCAAATGAAAAACTGTTTTTT. This translates into CASSLSAGRPNEKLFF.

CDR3 bases: TGTGCCAGCACAGTGAACACTGAAGCTTTCTTT. This translates into CASTVNTEAFF. This chain links TRBV6-1 with TRBJ1-1; no firm D call. Deletions cut 7 bases from V and 0 bases from J, with 3 bases between. Germline V CDR1 and CDR2: MNHNS, SASEGT. The CDR3 loop spans 11 amino acids.

The CDR3 region is CASSGGSYEQYF. CDR3 bases: TGTGCCAGCAGCGGGGGTTCCTACGAGCAGTACTTC. The chain uses TRBV11-2 and TRBJ2-7; D could derive from TRBD1 or TRBD2 (5 bases each). CDR3 length: 12 residues. Trimming pared 5 bases from V and 1 base from J, leaving 6 bases between. Germline loops: CDR1 SGHAT, CDR2 FQNNGV.

The rearrangement uses TRBV6-6 and TRBJ2-1; TRBD2 agrees at 8 bases. CDR3 length equals 15 residues. With V trimmed by 5 bases and J by 6 bases, 9 bases remained unmatched. CDR1 MNHNY and CDR2 SVGAGI come from the germline V gene (reference sequence). CDR3 residues: CASSAPGLVGNEQFF. The DNA of the CDR3 is TGTGCCAGCAGTGCACCGGGACTAGTTGGCAATGAGCAGTTCTTC.

The chain has TRBV21-1 and TRBJ1-2. TRBV21-1 is marked as a pseudogene. The CDR3 spans 14 residues. This CDR3 is CASSRKQIRTGYTF. Written as DNA, the CDR3 is TGTGCCAGCAGCAGAAAACAGATACGGACTGGCTACACCTTC.